Listed here are 20 T cell receptor beta chains from one sample, sequenced in a study of T cells in Graves' hyperthyroidism and ophthalmopathy. Authors of the study amplified TCR beta CDR3 regions from RNA transcripts. HTBI primers drove first-round RT-PCR of the TCR CDR3. TCRdb ran MiXCR on the multiplex PCR reads and lists one entry per CDR3 protein. This sample carries 600,000 to 800,000 distinct CDR3 sequences, 30% to 40% of them seen once, and the ten largest clones take about a third. The specimen was blood. The source is a middle-aged woman with Graves' hyperthyroidism.

Points on this clonotype: The junction differs from germline at one of its ends, possibly a read error. The chain carries TRBV12-3 or TRBV12-4 and TRBJ1-3, with D unclear. This CDR3 region has 13 residues. The CDR3 DNA follows: TGTGCCAGCTCCACAACAGTGGGAAACGCCATATATTTT. It codes for CASSTTVGNAIYF.

The chain couples TRBV12-3 or TRBV12-4 to TRBJ1-1; a weak D match, TRBD1 (5 bases). The CDR3 runs to 17 residues. Trimming took off 8 bases at V and 3 bases at J, with 25 bases between the two ends. This chain's CDR3 is CASSFRDPRRVYTEAFF. The CDR3 region has the DNA TGTGCCAGCTCATTCCGGGACCCACGGAGGGTGTACACTGAAGCTTTCTTT.

This clonotype was recorded only once. The chain recombines TRBV7-2 with TRBJ1-2; weak D call: TRBD1 (5 bases). This CDR3 has 14 residues. Trimming removed 3 bases at V and 4 bases at J, with 12 bases between. Germline-derived CDR1 and CDR2 are SGHTA and FQGNSA. CDR3 nucleotide sequence: TGTGCCAGCAGCTTCCCCAGGGTTGGCTATGGCTACACCTTC. This encodes CASSFPRVGYGYTF.

This clonotype was seen a handful of times. The V call is TRBV11-2, the J call TRBJ2-7; 7 bases fit TRBD1. CDR1 and CDR2 from the germline V gene are SGHAT and FQNNGV. The CDR3 is 17 amino acids. V trimming: 0 bases; J trimming: 3 bases; junction bases outside the gene matches: 11. As DNA, the CDR3 is TGTGCCAGCAGCTTAGATGCCGCCGGGACAGTATACTACGAGCAGTACTTC. It is translated as CASSLDAAGTVYYEQYF.

This clonotype was seen a handful of times. This rearrangement joins TRBV6-5 to TRBJ2-7, with a weak D call TRBD1 (6 bases). The V end lost 4 bases, the J end lost 0 bases, and 10 bases lay between the germline ends. Germline V gene data show CDR1 as MNHEY and CDR2 as SVGAGI. The CDR3 has 14 residues. In DNA form, the CDR3 reads TGTGCCAGCAGTTGGCGCAGGGGCTCCTACGAGCAGTACTTC. It yields the protein CASSWRRGSYEQYF.

V is TRBV10-3 and J is TRBJ1-6; 7 bases fit TRBD1. The CDR3 has 14 residues. With 2 bases clipped from V and 7 bases from J, the junction kept 2 bases outside the gene matches. Germline CDR1 ENHRY, CDR2 SYGVKD. The CDR3 loop is CAISEDRANSPLHF. The CDR3 bases are TGTGCCATCAGTGAGGACAGGGCGAATTCACCCCTCCACTTT.

This clonotype was counted many times. The chain's CDR3 is CASQTDPNEQYF. DNA of the CDR3: TGTGCCAGCCAGACAGACCCTAATGAGCAGTACTTC. The chain carries TRBV25-1 and TRBJ2-7; a weak D match, TRBD1 (5 bases). Germline assignment: CDR1 MGHDK and CDR2 SYGVNS. The CDR3 sequence is 12 residues long. With 8 bases removed from V and 7 bases from J, the gap between germline ends came to 15 bases.

This clonotype was seen at least ten times. The J gene is TRBJ1-5, the V gene TRBV12-3 or TRBV12-4; D remains ambiguous. V dropped 3 bases and J dropped 1 base, with 10 bases sitting between them. The CDR3 loop spans 15 amino acids. The CDR3 DNA is TGTGCCAGCAGTTTTGGGCGAAGGAGCAATCAGCCCCAGCATTTT. Translated: CASSFGRRSNQPQHF.

This clonotype was seen at least ten times. J is TRBJ1-3 and V is TRBV15; a weak D match, TRBD1 (6 bases). The CDR3 has 16 amino acids. From germline, CDR1 is LNHNV and CDR2 YYDKDF (reference sequence). Trimming took off 4 bases at V and 4 bases at J, with 17 bases between the two ends. CDR3 DNA sequence: TGTGCCACCAGCAATAATATACAGGGTACAGGAAACACCATATATTTT. The encoded protein is CATSNNIQGTGNTIYF.

At least ten counts were recorded for this clonotype. V gene TRBV25-1 combines with J gene TRBJ2-7; the match to TRBD1 covers 7 bases. The CDR3 contains 13 residues. Germline V gene data show CDR1 as MGHDK and CDR2 as SYGVNS. J was trimmed by 6 bases and V by 5 bases; bases with no gene match: 7. Here the CDR3 DNA reads TGTGCCAGCAGTTACACAGGGGAGCTCGAGCAGTACTTC. Translated, it gives CASSYTGELEQYF.

Comment on this clonotype: A much larger clone lies a single base off, so this may be a read error. This chain's CDR3 is CSVAFQGWGEKLLF. DNA of the CDR3: TGCAGCGTTGCGTTCCAGGGTTGGGGTGAAAAACTGCTTTTT. The chain couples TRBV29-1 to TRBJ1-4, with D possibly TRBD1 on 5 matching bases. Germline CDR1 SQVTM, CDR2 ANQGSEA. The CDR3 has 14 residues.

The chain carries TRBV29-1 and TRBJ1-1, with D tentatively TRBD1 (5 bases). Trimming removed 6 bases from V and 3 bases from J, with 11 bases in between. CDR1 is SQVTM, CDR2 ANQGSEA, per germline. The CDR3 has 12 residues. This CDR3 reads CSVLQVDTEAFF. CDR3 sequence (DNA): TGCAGCGTGCTACAGGTGGACACTGAAGCTTTCTTT.

This clonotype appeared many times. This chain uses TRBV29-1 with TRBJ1-1; D is possibly TRBD1 (5 bases). Looked up from germline, CDR1 is SQVTM and CDR2 is ANQGSEA. The CDR3 totals 10 residues. V was pared by 6 bases and J by 11 bases, with 13 bases between. The CDR3 nucleotides are TGCAGCGTGAACGACGGGGGGGCTTTCTTT. It specifies CSVNDGGAFF.

This clonotype has a count of ten or more. The CDR3: CSVEGGQGEYEQYF. DNA of the CDR3: TGCAGCGTTGAGGGCGGTCAGGGGGAGTACGAGCAGTACTTC. The gene calls are TRBV29-1 and TRBJ2-7; 7 bases map to TRBD1. V gave up 3 bases and J gave up 4 bases; unmatched junction bases: 9. The CDR3 runs to 14 residues. Germline V lookup: CDR1 SQVTM, CDR2 ANQGSEA.

This clonotype has more than one count but fewer than ten. V usage is TRBV5-1 and J usage is TRBJ1-5; D call uncertain. The germline gives CDR1 SGHRS, CDR2 YFSETQ. Trimming took off 5 bases at V and 3 bases at J, with 9 bases between the two ends. The CDR3 runs to 13 residues. CDR3: CASRGGPNQPQHF. The CDR3 DNA is TGCGCCAGCAGGGGCGGTCCCAATCAGCCCCAGCATTTT. Based on the CDR3 plus reference TRBV5-1 and TRBJ1-5, the full variable domain is KAGVTQTPRYLIKTRGQQVTLSCSPISGHRSVSWYQQTPGQGLQFLFEYFSETQRNKGNFPGRFSGRQFSNSRSEMNVSTLELGDSALYLCASRGGPNQPQHFGDGTRLSIL.

The chain uses TRBV9 and TRBJ1-1; D remains ambiguous. CDR1 is SGDLS and CDR2 is YYNGEE in the germline V gene. V was clipped by 4 bases and J by 5 bases, with 15 bases between them. The CDR3 covers 14 residues. Written as DNA, the CDR3 is TGTGCCAGCAGCCAAGGCAATACGCGGACTGAAGCTTTCTTT. Residues: CASSQGNTRTEAFF. Together with reference TRBV9 and TRBJ1-1, the CDR3 gives the full variable domain: DSGVTQTPKHLITATGQRVTLRCSPRSGDLSVYWYQQSLDQGLQFLIQYYNGEERAKGNILERFSAQQFPDLHSELNLSSLELGDSALYFCASSQGNTRTEAFFGQGTRLTVV.

This clonotype occurred many times. V and J are TRBV5-1 and TRBJ1-3, with no clear D. The V end was cut by 0 bases, the J end by 0 bases, with 7 bases between. This CDR3 region has 15 residues. From germline, CDR1 is SGHRS and CDR2 YFSETQ. In DNA form, the CDR3 reads TGCGCCAGCAGCTTGGCCGGATTCTCTGGAAACACCATATATTTT. Residues: CASSLAGFSGNTIYF.

This clonotype was observed a handful of times. The rearrangement links TRBV28 to TRBJ1-2; D gene ambiguous. CDR1 and CDR2 (germline): MDHEN, SYDVKM. CDR3 length: 16 residues. Trimming took off 5 bases at V and 3 bases at J, with 19 bases between the two ends. CDR3 loop: CASSPPGRAQDYGYTF. CDR3 bases: TGTGCCAGCAGTCCCCCTGGGAGGGCCCAAGACTATGGCTACACCTTC.

The V gene is TRBV29-1, the J gene TRBJ2-5; 8 bases map to TRBD2. This CDR3 is 13 amino acids long. V lost 7 bases and J lost 5; bases outside the gene matches: 9. Germline CDR1 reads SQVTM; CDR2 reads ANQGSEA. CDR3 sequence: CSAGGGRGETQYF. The CDR3 DNA follows: TGCAGCGCCGGGGGGGGGCGAGGGGAGACCCAGTACTTC.

The rearrangement links TRBV25-1 to TRBJ1-6; 8 nucleotides line up with TRBD1. V shed 1 base and J 9 bases; nucleotides not matched to a gene: 11. Looked up from germline, CDR1 is MGHDK and CDR2 is SYGVNS. The CDR3 length is 17 residues. CDR3 in amino acids: CASSELKDRALGSPLHF. The CDR3 bases are TGTGCCAGCAGTGAATTGAAGGACAGGGCACTCGGTTCACCCCTCCACTTT.